This T cell receptor beta chain emerged from a study of T cell changes during pregnancy in multiple sclerosis. The assay was immunoSEQ multiplex PCR, and TCRdb's table has in-frame clones only and misses some. This table has approximately 25,000 clones, about nine tenths appearing once. In germline, CDR1 is SEHNR, CDR2 FQNEAQ (reference sequence). V dropped 5 bases and J dropped 8 bases, with 11 bases sitting between them. The CDR3 runs to 12 residues. The chain joins TRBV7-9 to TRBJ2-3, with TRBD2 as a possible D gene (6 bases). The sequences come from CD8+ T cells from peripheral blood mononuclear cells, collected in the second trimester of pregnancy. The origin of this receptor is a female donor with multiple sclerosis, enrolled in a pregnancy study. The CDR3 is CASSVRESTQYF. CDR3 coding DNA: TGTGCCAGCAGCGTTCGGGAGAGTACGCAGTATTTT.